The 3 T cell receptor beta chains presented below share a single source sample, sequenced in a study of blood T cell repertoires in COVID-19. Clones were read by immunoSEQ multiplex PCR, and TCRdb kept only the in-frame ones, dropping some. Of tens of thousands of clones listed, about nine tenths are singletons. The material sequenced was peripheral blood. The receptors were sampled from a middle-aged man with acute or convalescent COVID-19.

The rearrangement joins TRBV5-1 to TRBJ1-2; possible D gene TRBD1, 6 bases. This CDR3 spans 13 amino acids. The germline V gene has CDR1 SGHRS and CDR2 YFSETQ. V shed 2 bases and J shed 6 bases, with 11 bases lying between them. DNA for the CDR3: TGCGCCAGCAGCTTCAACAGGGCTGATGGCTACACCTTC. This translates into CASSFNRADGYTF.

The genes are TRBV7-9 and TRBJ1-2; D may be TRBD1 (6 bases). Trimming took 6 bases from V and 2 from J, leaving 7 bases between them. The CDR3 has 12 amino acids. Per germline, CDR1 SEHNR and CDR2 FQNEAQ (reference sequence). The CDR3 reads CASRGQNYGYTF. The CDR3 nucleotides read TGTGCCAGCAGGGGACAAAACTATGGCTACACCTTC.

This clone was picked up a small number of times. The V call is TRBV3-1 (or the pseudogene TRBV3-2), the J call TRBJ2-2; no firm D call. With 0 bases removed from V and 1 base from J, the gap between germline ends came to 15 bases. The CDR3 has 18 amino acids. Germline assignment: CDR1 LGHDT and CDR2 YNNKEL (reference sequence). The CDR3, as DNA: TGTGCCAGCAGCCAAGATCTAGGAAGGATCGAGAACACCGGGGAGCTGTTTTTT. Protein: CASSQDLGRIENTGELFF.